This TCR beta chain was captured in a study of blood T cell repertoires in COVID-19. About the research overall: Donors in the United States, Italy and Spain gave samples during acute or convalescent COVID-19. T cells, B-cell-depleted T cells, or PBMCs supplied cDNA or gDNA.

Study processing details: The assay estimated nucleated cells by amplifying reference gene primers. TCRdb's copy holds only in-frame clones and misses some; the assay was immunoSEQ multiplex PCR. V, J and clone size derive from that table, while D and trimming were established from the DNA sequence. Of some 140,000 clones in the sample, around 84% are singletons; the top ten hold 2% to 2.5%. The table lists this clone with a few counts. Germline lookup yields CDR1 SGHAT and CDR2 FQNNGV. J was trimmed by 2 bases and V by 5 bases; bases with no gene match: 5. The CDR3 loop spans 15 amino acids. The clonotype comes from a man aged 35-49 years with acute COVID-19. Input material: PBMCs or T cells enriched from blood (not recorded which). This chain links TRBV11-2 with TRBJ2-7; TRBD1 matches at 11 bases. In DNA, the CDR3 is TGTGCCAGCAGCCTGGACAGGGGGCGCGCCTACGAGCAGTACTTC. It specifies CASSLDRGRAYEQYF.